These 9 T cell receptor beta chains were all obtained from the same sample, sequenced in a study of blood T cell repertoires in COVID-19. TCRdb's table, derived via immunoSEQ multiplex PCR, lists solely in-frame clones and lacks some. This sample has about 210,000 clones, with about 90% found just once. Material for sequencing was peripheral blood. The receptors here all came from a man under 40 with acute or convalescent COVID-19.

This chain joins TRBV29-1 and TRBJ1-4, with TRBD1 matching 9 bases. The CDR3 runs to 15 residues. CDR1 is SQVTM and CDR2 is ANQGSEA in the germline V gene. V was pared by 6 bases and J by 1 base, with 6 bases of the junction left unmatched. CDR3 amino acids: CSVGQGSGTNEKLFF. In DNA, the CDR3 is TGCAGCGTGGGACAGGGAAGTGGAACTAATGAAAAACTGTTTTTT.

This clone has a handful of counts. V gene TRBV7-3 combines with J gene TRBJ2-2, with 7 nucleotides matching TRBD1. This CDR3 contains 15 residues. J was trimmed by 1 base and V by 6 bases; bases with no gene match: 5. Germline loops: CDR1 SGHTA, CDR2 FQGTGA. The CDR3 DNA reads as TGTGCCAGCAGGCGGACAGGTGGGAACACCGGGGAGCTGTTTTTT. Translating it yields CASRRTGGNTGELFF.

The chain recombines TRBV19 with TRBJ1-5, with TRBD1 matching 12 bases. J gave up 5 bases and V 6 bases, and 5 bases lay outside the gene matches. From germline, CDR1 is LNHDA and CDR2 SQIVND (reference sequence). The CDR3 has 15 amino acids. The CDR3 region has the DNA TGTGCCAGTAGAGGTGGGGACAGGGGGCATCAGCCCCAGCATTTT. Protein: CASRGGDRGHQPQHF.

The chain uses TRBV5-1 and TRBJ1-6; D is uncertain. V was clipped by 4 bases and J by 8 bases, with 10 bases between them. The CDR3 totals 13 residues. The germline gives CDR1 SGHRS, CDR2 YFSETQ. CDR3 in amino acids: CASSIRQDSPLHF. The CDR3 DNA sequence: TGCGCCAGCAGCATAAGACAAGATTCACCCCTCCACTTT.

The chain recombines TRBV6-5 with TRBJ2-4; possibly TRBD1 for D (7 bases). The V end was cut by 2 bases, the J end by 7 bases, with 15 bases between. This CDR3 is built from 15 residues. Germline V gives CDR1 MNHEY, CDR2 SVGAGI. CDR3 protein: CASSYGPTGRNIQYF. DNA of the CDR3: TGTGCCAGCAGTTACGGACCGACAGGGAGGAACATTCAGTACTTC.

This clone was seen once. The CDR3, as DNA: TGTGCCAGCTCACCCCCCGGGGGGTTGGTGGAGACCCAGTACTTC. Its protein product is CASSPPGGLVETQYF. V gene TRBV18 combines with J gene TRBJ2-5; 7 bases are shared with TRBD2. Germline CDR1 KGHSH, CDR2 LQKENI. The CDR3 spans 15 residues. The V gene end was trimmed by 3 bases and the J gene end by 5 bases; junction bases not matched to a gene: 9. The full variable domain, rest sourced from reference TRBV18 and TRBJ2-5, is NAGVMQNPRHLVRRRGQEARLRCSPMKGHSHVYWYRQLPEEGLKFMVYLQKENIIDESGMPKERFSAEFPKEGPSILRIQQVVRGDSAAYFCASSPPGGLVETQYFGPGTRLLVL.

The V gene is TRBV30, the J gene TRBJ2-7; 7 bases are a match to TRBD1. Germline-derived CDR1 and CDR2 are GTSNPN and SVGIG (reference sequence). V dropped 0 bases and J dropped 2; count of bases not matched to a gene: 7. This CDR3 is 15 amino acids long. CDR3 sequence (DNA): TGTGCCTGGAGTGTACCCACAGGGGCTCCCTACGAGCAGTACTTC. This codes for CAWSVPTGAPYEQYF.

V is TRBV3-1 (or the pseudogene TRBV3-2) and J is TRBJ2-1; D is unresolved. Germline CDR1 is LGHDT and CDR2 is YNNKEL (reference sequence). V lost 2 bases and J lost 0, with 8 bases in between. This CDR3 comprises 15 residues. CDR3 bases: TGTGCCAGCAGCCAAAGAAAACTCTCCTACAATGAGCAGTTCTTC. Translation gives CASSQRKLSYNEQFF.

This clone was counted ten times or more. The chain carries TRBV7-8 and TRBJ1-4; 8 bases are shared with TRBD1. CDR3 length equals 15 residues. Germline lookup yields CDR1 SGHVS and CDR2 FQNEAQ. J gave up 8 bases and V 0 bases, and 5 bases lay outside the gene matches. CDR3 coding DNA: TGTGCCAGCAGCTTAGCTGGCAGGGGGCTGGAAAAACTGTTTTTT. Its translation is CASSLAGRGLEKLFF.